This TCR beta chain originates from a study of blood T cell repertoires in COVID-19. Overall study: Italy, Spain and the United States were the sources of the convalescent and acute COVID-19 samples. PBMCs, B-cell-depleted T cells, or T cells provided the cDNA or gDNA that made up the material.

Assay: immunoSEQ multiplex PCR; the TCRdb copy retains only in-frame clones and omits some. Here the sample spans about 240,000 clones, approximately 87% being singletons. Germline V CDR1 and CDR2: SGHVS, FNYEAQ. The trim removed 1 base at V and 1 base at J, leaving 17 bases unmatched. The CDR3 consists of 21 residues. The TCR was taken from a man aged 60-69 years with acute or convalescent COVID-19. V usage is TRBV7-6 and J usage is TRBJ2-3; TRBD1 matches 10 bases. The sequencing sample was made of peripheral blood. DNA of the CDR3: TGTGCCAGCAGCTTAGTCGCTCTATTAGACAGGGGGCGCGAAGGCACAGATACGCAGTATTTT. It yields the protein CASSLVALLDRGREGTDTQYF.